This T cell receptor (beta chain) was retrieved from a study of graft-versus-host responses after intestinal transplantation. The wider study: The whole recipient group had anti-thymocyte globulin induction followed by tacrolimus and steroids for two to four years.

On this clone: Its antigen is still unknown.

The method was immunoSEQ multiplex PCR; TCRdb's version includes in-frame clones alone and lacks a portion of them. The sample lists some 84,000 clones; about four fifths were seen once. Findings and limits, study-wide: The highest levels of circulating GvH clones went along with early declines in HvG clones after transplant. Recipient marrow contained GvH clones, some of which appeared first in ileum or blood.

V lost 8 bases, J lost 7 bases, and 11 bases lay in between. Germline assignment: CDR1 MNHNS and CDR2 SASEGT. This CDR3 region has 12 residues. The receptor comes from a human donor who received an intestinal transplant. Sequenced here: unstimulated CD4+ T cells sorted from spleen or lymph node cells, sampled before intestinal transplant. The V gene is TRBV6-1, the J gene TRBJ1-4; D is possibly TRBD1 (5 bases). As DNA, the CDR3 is TGTGCCAGCCGGGGGGTGGGTGAAAAACTGTTTTTT. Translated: CASRGVGEKLFF.